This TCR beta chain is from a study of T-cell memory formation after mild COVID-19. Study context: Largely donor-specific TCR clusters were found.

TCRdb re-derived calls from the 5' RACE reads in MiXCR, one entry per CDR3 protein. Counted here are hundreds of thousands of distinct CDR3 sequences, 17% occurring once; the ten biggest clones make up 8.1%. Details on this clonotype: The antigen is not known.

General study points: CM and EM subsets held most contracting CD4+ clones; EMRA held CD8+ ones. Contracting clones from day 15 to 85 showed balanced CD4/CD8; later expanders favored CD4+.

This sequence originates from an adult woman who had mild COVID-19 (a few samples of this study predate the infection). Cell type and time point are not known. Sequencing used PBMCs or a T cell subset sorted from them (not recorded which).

The CDR3 DNA is TGTGCCAGCAGCGCCCCAGCGGGAGAGGAGCAGTTCTTC. This sequence encodes CASSAPAGEEQFF. The chain uses TRBV9 and TRBJ2-1, with 8 bases fitting TRBD2. V shed 3 bases and J 10 bases; nucleotides not matched to a gene: 6. Germline assignment: CDR1 SGDLS and CDR2 YYNGEE. The CDR3 spans 13 residues.